The present T cell receptor (beta chain) was sequenced within a study of early T cells in non-severe SARS-CoV-2 infection. A single record per CDR3 protein comes from TCRdb applying MiXCR to the 5' RACE reads. The data contain about 30,000 distinct CDR3 sequences, roughly 5.6% of them singletons. This clonotype was detected a few times. Looked up from germline, CDR1 is LGHDT and CDR2 is YNNKEL (reference sequence). Trimming removed 5 bases from V and 6 bases from J, with 22 bases in between. The length of the CDR3 is 16 residues. The clonotype was recovered from an adult who was a healthcare worker with PCR-confirmed SARS-CoV-2 infection or an uninfected control (not recorded which). The specimen sequenced was whole blood. V and J are TRBV3-1 and TRBJ2-5; D unclear. DNA of the CDR3: TGTGCCAGCAGCTCCTCCGGCCTCCTTGCCCCCAAGACCCAGTACTTC. It translates to CASSSSGLLAPKTQYF.